The 28 T cell receptor beta chains listed next were all sequenced from one sample in a study of post-analysis software for immune sequencing data (dated by TCRdb to between 2015 and 2016). General conclusions and limits of the study: Four to six TRBV segments, including TRBV5-6, TRBV5-1 and TRBV20-1, were significantly more frequent in patients than controls.

The library was obtained by PCR. Instrument on record: Illumina HiSeq 2500. To reduce PCR and sequencing biases, unique molecular identifiers were built into the TCR beta cDNA libraries. TCRdb reprocessing: public reads trimmed at Q25 with fastp, clones called with MiXCR, in-frame beta chains kept. CDR3 protein duplicates are merged, each entry listing the most common genes and DNA. The sample table shows hundreds of thousands of distinct CDR3 sequences, and roughly 35% are seen once. Around 15% of the sample rests with the top ten. Antigens for these TCRs are unknown. The material sequenced was blood. These receptors were obtained from a girl aged 5-17 years with multiple sclerosis.

The J gene is TRBJ2-5, the V gene TRBV7-9; a weak D match, TRBD2 (6 bases). The CDR3 is 15 residues long. V lost 4 bases to trimming and J lost 5 bases, with 17 bases between them. Germline V gene sequence: CDR1 SEHNR, CDR2 FQNEAQ (reference sequence). The CDR3 spells CASSSMGGEGETQYF. DNA of the CDR3: TGTGCCAGCAGCTCGATGGGGGGAGAGGGGGAGACCCAGTACTTC.

This clonotype has just a few counts. The chain links TRBV4-1 to TRBJ2-1, with no clear D. The germline V and J ends were trimmed by 2 bases and 5 bases, with 13 bases remaining between them. The CDR3 totals 15 residues. Germline values: CDR1 MGHRA, CDR2 YSYEKL. CDR3 amino acids: CASSQPLLTNNEQFF. As DNA, the CDR3 is TGCGCCAGCAGCCAACCCCTTCTGACAAACAATGAGCAGTTCTTC.

This sequence joins TRBV20-1 and TRBJ2-1; TRBD2 matches at 7 bases. The germline V gene has CDR1 DFQATT and CDR2 SNEGSKA (reference sequence). The trim removed 0 bases at V and 8 bases at J, leaving 16 bases unmatched. The CDR3 runs to 17 residues. CDR3 in DNA: TGCAGTGCTAGAGATCTCGGGAGGACTAGAGGGTTTTATGAGCAGTTCTTC. Its translation: CSARDLGRTRGFYEQFF.

This clonotype has more than one count but fewer than ten. The chain has TRBV4-2 and TRBJ2-3; D might be TRBD2 (5 bases). Trimming pared 4 bases from V and 4 bases from J, leaving 18 bases between. This CDR3 spans 16 amino acids. Germline V gene sequence: CDR1 LGHNA, CDR2 YNFKEQ. CDR3 DNA sequence: TGTGCCAGCAGCCCTACAGCGGCCAGGTTGGCAGATACGCAGTATTTT. Translated, it gives CASSPTAARLADTQYF.

This clonotype was seen more than once but under ten times. The rearrangement joins TRBV20-1 to TRBJ2-3; TRBD2 agrees at 9 bases. Unmatched junction bases numbered 10, after V lost 5 bases and J lost 1 base. The CDR3 covers 16 residues. Looked up from germline, CDR1 is DFQATT and CDR2 is SNEGSKA (reference sequence). The CDR3 loop reads CSARPNSGGRTDTQYF. The CDR3 nucleotides read TGCAGTGCTCGCCCGAATAGCGGGGGTCGCACAGATACGCAGTATTTT.

This chain joins TRBV5-5 and TRBJ1-5; perhaps TRBD1 as D (5 bases). The ends were cut back, 3 bases at V and 0 bases at J, with 13 bases in the middle. This CDR3 spans 16 amino acids. CDR1 is SGHKS and CDR2 is YYEKEE in the germline V gene (reference sequence). Here the CDR3 DNA reads TGTGCCAGCAGCTCCCGGGACTCCTATAGCAATCAGCCCCAGCATTTT. The encoded protein is CASSSRDSYSNQPQHF.

V usage is TRBV7-2 and J usage is TRBJ1-5; the D is unclear. Germline loops: CDR1 SGHTA, CDR2 FQGNSA. The germline V and J ends were trimmed by 6 bases and 5 bases, with 11 bases remaining between them. The CDR3 sequence is 13 residues long. The DNA for the CDR3 is TGTGCCAGCAGGATGGGCATTTATCAGCCCCAGCATTTT. Protein product: CASRMGIYQPQHF. Combining the CDR3 with reference TRBV7-2 and TRBJ1-5 gives the whole variable domain GAGVSQSPSNKVTEKGKDVELRCDPISGHTALYWYRQSLGQGLEFLIYFQGNSAPDKSGLPSDRFSAERTGGSVSTLTIQRTQQEDSAVYLCASRMGIYQPQHFGDGTRLSIL.

The chain employs TRBV7-2 and TRBJ2-3; 10 bases match TRBD2. With V trimmed by 3 bases and J by 4 bases, 7 bases remained unmatched. CDR1 and CDR2 from the germline V gene are SGHTA and FQGNSA. The CDR3 extends over 16 amino acids. The CDR3 loop reads CASSLDKRGGSDTQYF. CDR3 nucleotides: TGTGCCAGCAGCTTGGATAAGCGGGGGGGCTCAGATACGCAGTATTTT.

The CDR3 sequence is CASKTGTHYGYTF. In DNA form, the CDR3 reads TGTGCCAGCAAGACTGGGACCCACTATGGCTACACCTTC. The V and J genes are TRBV12-3 or TRBV12-4 and TRBJ1-2; D is possibly TRBD1 (5 bases). The CDR3 is 13 amino acids. The V end was cut by 7 bases, the J end by 3 bases, with 12 bases between.

The chain employs TRBV12-3 or TRBV12-4 and TRBJ2-3; either TRBD1 or TRBD2 may fit D (5 bases each). Trimming left V 8 bases short and J 5 bases short, with 23 bases between. The CDR3 length is 16 residues. Here the CDR3 DNA reads TGTGCCAGCTCGAGGGTAGCCAGAAAGGGGATAGATACGCAGTATTTT. Its protein product is CASSRVARKGIDTQYF.

J is TRBJ1-4 and V is TRBV6-1, with D perhaps TRBD1 (5 bases). The germline CDR1 and CDR2 sequences are MNHNS and SASEGT. The CDR3 runs to 15 residues. Trimming stripped 6 bases from V and 3 bases from J, with 14 bases between. DNA of the CDR3: TGTGCCAGCAGCTTATCCGGGACTGCTAATGAAAAACTGTTTTTT. Its protein is CASSLSGTANEKLFF.

This clonotype occurred a few times. The chain carries TRBV28 and TRBJ2-3, with 10 bases lining up with TRBD1. Per germline, CDR1 MDHEN and CDR2 SYDVKM. CDR3 size: 16 residues. Losses at the gene ends were 3 bases for V and 5 bases for J; bases not matched to a gene: 8. CDR3 sequence (DNA): TGTGCCAGCAGTTTCTATGGGACAGGGGTGAAAGATACGCAGTATTTT. Protein: CASSFYGTGVKDTQYF.

Of note for this clonotype: Just one base apart from a much larger clone, this may be a read error. This sequence joins TRBV10-3 and TRBJ1-2; 9 nucleotides agree with TRBD1. The CDR3 has 14 residues. In germline, CDR1 is ENHRY, CDR2 SYGVKD. CDR3 coding DNA: TGTGCCATCAGTGAGCCTACAGGGGGCGGTGGCTGCACCTTC. As protein: CAISEPTGGGGCTF.

The chain combines TRBV15 with TRBJ1-1; D is unresolved. The V end was cut by 0 bases, the J end by 0 bases, with 8 bases between. This CDR3 region has 15 residues. Germline assignment: CDR1 LNHNV and CDR2 YYDKDF (reference sequence). The CDR3 region is CATSRDVLMNTEAFF. CDR3 nucleotide sequence: TGTGCCACCAGCAGAGATGTACTTATGAACACTGAAGCTTTCTTT.

This clonotype was detected only once. CDR3 sequence: CASSARGDNEQYF. CDR3 coding DNA: TGTGCCAGCAGCGCCCGGGGGGATAACGAGCAGTACTTC. This sequence joins TRBV9 and TRBJ2-7; 7 bases are shared with TRBD2. Germline loops: CDR1 SGDLS, CDR2 YYNGEE. J gave up 5 bases and V 3 bases, and 5 bases lay outside the gene matches. The CDR3 totals 13 residues.

This clonotype showed up just a few times. The chain combines TRBV20-1 with TRBJ1-2; 9 bases are a match to TRBD1. The CDR3 is 13 amino acids. The germline gives CDR1 DFQATT, CDR2 SNEGSKA (reference sequence). Germline trimming cut 3 bases from V and 4 bases from J; bases unmatched to any gene: 3. The CDR3 bases are TGCAGTGCTAGTACAGGGGGCGGCTATGGCTACACCTTC. Amino acid sequence: CSASTGGGYGYTF.

This clonotype was found a few times. This chain uses TRBV5-6 with TRBJ2-7; TRBD1 matches 7 bases. V was pared by 1 base and J by 2 bases, with 3 bases of the junction left unmatched. This CDR3 has 14 residues. CDR1 is SGHDT and CDR2 is YYEEEE in the germline V gene. CDR3: CASSLNQGAYEQYF. The DNA of the CDR3 is TGTGCCAGCAGCTTGAACCAGGGGGCCTACGAGCAGTACTTC. Based on the CDR3 plus reference TRBV5-6 and TRBJ2-7, the full variable domain is DAGVTQSPTHLIKTRGQQVTLRCSPKSGHDTVSWYQQALGQGPQFIFQYYEEEERQRGNFPDRFSGHQFPNYSSELNVNALLLGDSALYLCASSLNQGAYEQYFGPGTRLTVT.

This clonotype was observed at least ten times. The chain recombines TRBV5-1 with TRBJ1-2; the D gene is possibly TRBD1 (5 bases). This CDR3 contains 15 residues. Germline V lookup: CDR1 SGHRS, CDR2 YFSETQ. With 3 bases removed from V and 0 bases from J, the gap between germline ends came to 12 bases. CDR3 sequence: CASSSSGTTNYGYTF. CDR3 nucleotide sequence: TGCGCCAGCAGCTCCTCCGGGACCACTAACTATGGCTACACCTTC. The whole variable domain, filled in from reference TRBV5-1 and TRBJ1-2, reads KAGVTQTPRYLIKTRGQQVTLSCSPISGHRSVSWYQQTPGQGLQFLFEYFSETQRNKGNFPGRFSGRQFSNSRSEMNVSTLELGDSALYLCASSSSGTTNYGYTFGSGTRLTVV.

This clonotype was recorded a few times. This sequence joins TRBV11-2 and TRBJ1-2, with D unresolved. Germline values: CDR1 SGHAT, CDR2 FQNNGV. The V end lost 5 bases, the J end lost 5 bases, and 9 bases lay between the germline ends. The length of the CDR3 is 12 residues. In DNA, the CDR3 is TGTGCCAGCAGCCCAAACGGATATGGCTACACCTTC. Protein: CASSPNGYGYTF.

This clonotype was recorded a few times. This chain connects TRBV6-5 to TRBJ1-6, with 9 bases lining up with TRBD1. V was clipped by 6 bases and J by 10 bases; unmatched bases: 4. CDR3 size: 13 residues. CDR1 is MNHEY, CDR2 SVGAGI, per germline. CDR3 DNA sequence: TGTGCCAGCAGGGGACAGGGCCAATCACCCCTCCACTTT. It specifies CASRGQGQSPLHF.

The V and J genes are TRBV9 and TRBJ2-5, with D perhaps given as TRBD1 or TRBD2 (5 bases each). The length of the CDR3 is 14 residues. Germline CDR1 is SGDLS and CDR2 is YYNGEE. Trimming removed 4 bases from V and 0 bases from J, with 10 bases in between. CDR3 protein: CASSTPGHQETQYF. CDR3 sequence (DNA): TGTGCCAGCAGCACTCCGGGACACCAAGAGACCCAGTACTTC.

There are a few counts of this clonotype. This sequence joins TRBV29-1 and TRBJ2-5, with D unclear. Between the trimmed V and J ends, which lost 1 base and 4 bases, there was a span of 7 bases. Germline CDR1 is SQVTM and CDR2 is ANQGSEA. The CDR3 sequence is 12 residues long. CDR3 coding DNA: TGCAGCGTTGAAGCCCAGGCAGAGACCCAGTACTTC. It codes for CSVEAQAETQYF.

The chain couples TRBV12-3 or TRBV12-4 to TRBJ1-2; D might be TRBD1 (5 bases). The CDR3 runs 17 residues. Trimming shortened V by 5 bases and J by 0 bases, and 19 bases separated the two germline ends. The CDR3 nucleotides are TGTGCCAGCAGTCCCGACGGGACGGCGAATTCTAACTATGGCTACACCTTC. It codes for CASSPDGTANSNYGYTF.

The V gene is TRBV14, the J gene TRBJ2-7, with a tentative D call TRBD2 (7 bases). The V gene lost 1 base and the J gene lost 3 bases, with 13 bases spanning the gap. The CDR3 spans 15 residues. Germline V lookup: CDR1 SGHDN, CDR2 FVKESK. CDR3 in amino acids: CASSQAEGGLYEQYF. DNA of the CDR3: TGTGCCAGCAGCCAAGCGGAGGGGGGGCTCTACGAGCAGTACTTC.

This chain links TRBV6-5 with TRBJ2-5; D is perhaps TRBD1 (6 bases). This CDR3 spans 14 amino acids. Germline lookup yields CDR1 MNHEY and CDR2 SVGAGI. V was pared by 6 bases and J by 4 bases, with 15 bases between. CDR3 bases: TGTGCCAGCAGGCGAACAGGGTTTTTAGAGACCCAGTACTTC. Translating it yields CASRRTGFLETQYF.

This clonotype was recorded once. This chain links TRBV27 with TRBJ1-4; D ambiguous. Per germline, CDR1 MNHEY and CDR2 SMNVEV (reference sequence). This CDR3 has 16 residues. The ends were cut back, 1 base at V and 7 bases at J, with 16 bases in the middle. The CDR3 bases are TGTGCCAGCAGTTTATTCTCTAGCCCGAGAATTGAAAAACTGTTTTTT. As protein: CASSLFSSPRIEKLFF.

This chain connects TRBV3-1 to TRBJ2-5, with 10 bases that match TRBD2. Per germline, CDR1 LGHDT and CDR2 YNNKEL (reference sequence). The CDR3 totals 16 residues. V dropped 3 bases and J dropped 11; count of bases not matched to a gene: 15. The CDR3 nucleotides read TGTGCCAGCAGCCATCGGCCACTAGCGGGGATTAGGGAGCAGTACTTC. It translates to CASSHRPLAGIREQYF.

The CDR3 loop reads CASVGQGLDEQYF. DNA of the CDR3: TGTGCCAGCGTAGGACAGGGGTTGGACGAGCAGTACTTC. V is TRBV2 and J is TRBJ2-7, with 9 bases identical to TRBD1. Germline CDR1 is SNHLY and CDR2 is FYNNEI. This CDR3 is 13 amino acids long. Unmatched junction bases numbered 7, after V lost 8 bases and J lost 5 bases.